This T cell receptor (beta chain) originates from a study of T cell responses to AZD1222 COVID-19 vaccine. General observations from the study: The reported proportion of spike-specific TCRs targeting unmutated variant regions was nearly half.

Libraries were prepared by immunoSEQ multiplex PCR; TCRdb keeps only in-frame clonotypes and omits some of them. Among about 160,000 clones listed, roughly nine tenths were seen once. As to this clone: No antigen is known for it.

This sequence was found in an adult in good health. The sample here was peripheral blood, taken on day 0 of MenACWY control vaccination.

CDR3 region: CASSPLVGSGELFF. The DNA of the CDR3 is TGTGCCAGCAGCCCCCTGGTAGGGTCCGGGGAGCTGTTTTTT. The V gene is TRBV7-3, the J gene TRBJ2-2; D call uncertain. The CDR3 has 14 residues. V dropped 5 bases and J dropped 6 bases, with 13 bases sitting between them. The germline V gene has CDR1 SGHTA and CDR2 FQGTGA.